A selection of T cell receptor beta chains follows, all from one sample in a study of T cells in localized non-small cell lung cancer. The assay was immunoSEQ multiplex PCR, and TCRdb's table has in-frame clones only and misses some. The table shows around 36,000 clones, with 80% to 85% occurring only once. The material sequenced was peripheral blood mononuclear cells, taken before any cancer treatment. Every receptor here comes from a male donor aged 60 or over with stage II lung adenocarcinoma. Both conserved end residues are part of each CDR3. A D gene is named only where the DNA matches it firmly. Rows may omit the clone size; those that give it use once, few, many or a size class.

cdr3_nt: TGTGCCAGCAGTCTAGACGCAGGGGTTCCTACTGAAGCTTTCTTT; cdr3_aa: CASSLDAGVPTEAFF; cdr3_length: 15; clone_size: NA; j_call: TRBJ1-1; v_call: TRBV7-8; d_call: NA
cdr3_nt: TGTGCCACCGGGGGCGGGAAAAACGGGGAGCTGTTTTTT; cdr3_aa: CATGGGKNGELFF; cdr3_length: 13; clone_size: NA; j_call: TRBJ2-2; v_call: TRBV28; d_call: NA
cdr3_nt: TGTGCCATCAGTGATCAGAGTAGGAGAACAGATACGCAGTATTTT; cdr3_aa: CAISDQSRRTDTQYF; cdr3_length: 15; clone_size: NA; j_call: TRBJ2-3; v_call: TRBV10-3; d_call: NA
cdr3_nt: TGCGCCAGCAGCCAAGAGGGGCAGGGCCAGAGGGAGACCCAGTACTTC; cdr3_aa: CASSQEGQGQRETQYF; cdr3_length: 16; clone_size: NA; j_call: TRBJ2-5; v_call: TRBV4-3; d_call: NA
cdr3_nt: TGTGCCAGCAGTTCAGGGGAAGGGATGATGACAGATACGCAGTATTTT; cdr3_aa: CASSSGEGMMTDTQYF; cdr3_length: 16; clone_size: NA; j_call: TRBJ2-3; v_call: TRBV14; d_call: NA
cdr3_nt: TGCGCCAGCAGCTTGTCCTTCCTGGGAACAGATACGCAGTATTTT; cdr3_aa: CASSLSFLGTDTQYF; cdr3_length: 15; clone_size: few; j_call: TRBJ2-3; v_call: TRBV5-1; d_call: NA
cdr3_nt: TGTGCCAGCAGCTCTCGGGGTAGCGGGGGGTCGGGAGGAGAGCTGTTTTTT; cdr3_aa: CASSSRGSGGSGGELFF; cdr3_length: 17; clone_size: few; j_call: TRBJ2-2; v_call: TRBV2; d_call: TRBD2
cdr3_nt: TGTGCCAGCAGCTTGGATAGCGGAACTAACTACAATGAGCAGTTCTTC; cdr3_aa: CASSLDSGTNYNEQFF; cdr3_length: 16; clone_size: once; j_call: TRBJ2-1; v_call: TRBV5-4; d_call: NA
cdr3_nt: TGTGCCAGCGGAAAAGGGGGTGCCTTAGTGAACACTGAAGCTTTCTTT; cdr3_aa: CASGKGGALVNTEAFF; cdr3_length: 16; clone_size: NA; j_call: TRBJ1-1; v_call: TRBV7-8; d_call: NA
cdr3_nt: TGTGCCAGCAGTGAAGGACAGAACACTGAAGCTTTCTTT; cdr3_aa: CASSEGQNTEAFF; cdr3_length: 13; clone_size: NA; j_call: TRBJ1-1; v_call: TRBV6-1; d_call: NA
cdr3_nt: TGTGCCAGCACCGGCCGCAGCGGGAGGGAGCACGAGCAGTACTTC; cdr3_aa: CASTGRSGREHEQYF; cdr3_length: 15; clone_size: NA; j_call: TRBJ2-7; v_call: TRBV6-5; d_call: TRBD2
cdr3_nt: TGTGCCAGCAGCGAAAGGGAGAGGGTTCGGCCCCAGCATTTT; cdr3_aa: CASSERERVRPQHF; cdr3_length: 14; clone_size: NA; j_call: TRBJ1-5; v_call: TRBV2; d_call: NA
cdr3_nt: TGCAGCGTTGAAGACAGTCCAGATACGCAGTATTTT; cdr3_aa: CSVEDSPDTQYF; cdr3_length: 12; clone_size: few; j_call: TRBJ2-3; v_call: TRBV29-1; d_call: NA
cdr3_nt: TGTGCCAGCCTAGGGGGGCAGGGGTCATCCTACAATGAGCAGTTCTTC; cdr3_aa: CASLGGQGSSYNEQFF; cdr3_length: 16; clone_size: NA; j_call: TRBJ2-1; v_call: TRBV28; d_call: NA